The 12 T cell receptor beta chains below all came from one sample that was sequenced in a study of cytomegalovirus exposure and HLA in healthy donors (dated by TCRdb to the late 2010s). Receptor amplification or capture employed the immunoSEQ multiplex PCR assay. Sourced from immuneACCESS, this table was stored by TCRdb with only in-frame sequences that have V and J called. A share of the clones is absent; for the studies checked, an unresolved V gene accounts for under half, and the remainder has no known explanation. Recorded for this sample are 55,000 to 75,000 clones; roughly 94% of them occurred a single time. 1.2% to 1.5% of the sample lies in the top ten. The sequenced sample consisted of PBMCs. The receptors here all came from a man aged 18 to 29 in good health and CMV-seropositive.

This chain connects TRBV15 to TRBJ2-1; TRBD2 agrees at 8 bases. CDR1 is LNHNV and CDR2 is YYDKDF in the germline V gene (reference sequence). This CDR3 is built from 15 residues. J gave up 0 bases and V 3 bases, and 1 base lay outside the gene matches. The CDR3 coding sequence is TGTGCCACCAGCAGGAGCGGGAGCTCCTACAATGAGCAGTTCTTC. Translation: CATSRSGSSYNEQFF.

The genes are TRBV4-1 and TRBJ1-4; D unclear. The CDR3 spans 13 residues. The germline V gene has CDR1 MGHRA and CDR2 YSYEKL. Trimming removed 1 base from V and 7 bases from J, with 7 bases in between. The CDR3 sequence is CASSQGAPEKLFF. The CDR3 bases are TGCGCCAGCAGCCAAGGGGCCCCTGAAAAACTGTTTTTT.

The V call is TRBV29-1, the J call TRBJ1-4; D gene ambiguous. The V end lost 7 bases, the J end lost 7 bases, and 13 bases lay between the germline ends. Germline V gene sequence: CDR1 SQVTM, CDR2 ANQGSEA. The CDR3 runs to 12 residues. CDR3 sequence: CSGGREGEKLFF. The DNA of the CDR3 is TGCAGCGGTGGAAGGGAGGGTGAAAAACTGTTTTTT.

The chain links TRBV19 to TRBJ2-7, with TRBD1 matching 9 bases. CDR1 and CDR2 from the germline V gene are LNHDA and SQIVND (reference sequence). Trimming cost V 5 bases and J 6 bases; bases outside gene matches: 11. CDR3 length: 15 amino acids. The CDR3 loop reads CASSLGQGNRGEQYF. The DNA of the CDR3 is TGTGCCAGTAGTCTTGGACAGGGGAACAGGGGCGAGCAGTACTTC.

The genes are TRBV11-2 and TRBJ1-1; 9 bases line up with TRBD1. The V gene end was trimmed by 4 bases and the J gene end by 0 bases; junction bases not matched to a gene: 6. Per germline, CDR1 SGHAT and CDR2 FQNNGV. The CDR3 sequence is 16 residues long. CDR3 amino acids: CASSSWGQGLNTEAFF. In DNA, the CDR3 is TGTGCCAGCAGCTCTTGGGGACAGGGTTTGAACACTGAAGCTTTCTTT.

The V call is TRBV11-2, the J call TRBJ2-7, with unresolved D. V was shortened by 3 bases and J by 6 bases, with 9 bases between the two germline ends. CDR3 length: 12 amino acids. Looked up from germline, CDR1 is SGHAT and CDR2 is FQNNGV. CDR3 loop: CASSLEFSEQYF. In nucleotides, the CDR3 is TGTGCCAGCAGCTTGGAGTTTAGCGAGCAGTACTTC. Drawing the rest from reference TRBV11-2 and TRBJ2-7, the complete variable domain is EAGVAQSPRYKIIEKRQSVAFWCNPISGHATLYWYQQILGQGPKLLIQFQNNGVVDDSQLPKDRFSAERLKGVDSTLKIQPAKLEDSAVYLCASSLEFSEQYFGPGTRLTVT.

This rearrangement joins TRBV28 to TRBJ2-7; 7 nucleotides agree with TRBD1. Germline V gene data show CDR1 as MDHEN and CDR2 as SYDVKM. CDR3 length: 10 residues. The J segment lost 6 bases and the V segment lost 10 bases, leaving 3 bases of the junction unmatched. CDR3 sequence reads: CATGTAEQYF. DNA for the CDR3: TGTGCCACCGGGACAGCCGAGCAGTACTTC.

The chain recombines TRBV7-9 with TRBJ1-5; D might be TRBD1 (5 bases). The V end lost 5 bases, the J end lost 6 bases, and 14 bases lay between the germline ends. The CDR3 loop spans 14 amino acids. Germline V gene lookup returns CDR1 SEHNR and CDR2 FQNEAQ (reference sequence). CDR3 nucleotide sequence: TGTGCCAGCAGCCGAGACCTCCAGGGTCAGCCCCAGCATTTT. It yields the protein CASSRDLQGQPQHF.

This clone was recorded only once. The gene calls are TRBV9 and TRBJ2-1; possibly TRBD2 for D (5 bases). Between the trimmed V and J ends, which lost 0 bases and 5 bases, there was a span of 12 bases. The germline gives CDR1 SGDLS, CDR2 YYNGEE. This CDR3 has 15 residues. CDR3 sequence: CASSVETRSDNEQFF. The DNA of the CDR3 is TGTGCCAGCAGCGTAGAAACTAGATCAGACAATGAGCAGTTCTTC.

V usage is TRBV20-1 and J usage is TRBJ1-2, with TRBD1 identical over 7 bases. This CDR3 spans 11 amino acids. Germline V gives CDR1 DFQATT, CDR2 SNEGSKA (reference sequence). Germline trimming cut 5 bases from V and 7 bases from J; bases unmatched to any gene: 4. The DNA of the CDR3 is TGCAGTGCTGGGTCAGGGGGTGGCTACACCTTC. It specifies CSAGSGGGYTF.

The gene calls are TRBV6-4 and TRBJ2-3; TRBD2 matches at 9 bases. Germline trimming cut 4 bases from V and 4 bases from J; bases unmatched to any gene: 6. Germline V CDR1 and CDR2: MRHNA, SNTAGT. The CDR3 totals 15 residues. CDR3 nucleotide sequence: TGTGCCAGCAGTGTTTCTAGCGGGACTTCAGATACGCAGTATTTT. Translating gives CASSVSSGTSDTQYF.

V and J are TRBV7-8 and TRBJ2-5, with D perhaps TRBD1 (6 bases). CDR3 length: 15 amino acids. The germline V and J ends were trimmed by 5 bases and 1 base, with 14 bases remaining between them. CDR1 and CDR2 from the germline V gene are SGHVS and FQNEAQ. CDR3 bases: TGTGCCAGCAGCCCTACTACAGGGATCCAAGAGACCCAGTACTTC. It yields the protein CASSPTTGIQETQYF.